The clone carrying this T cell receptor beta chain was recorded once. Germline V gene lookup returns CDR1 SGDLS and CDR2 YYNGEE. V was pared by 4 bases and J by 4 bases, with 15 bases between. This CDR3 contains 15 residues. This sample stems from a study of blood T cell repertoires in COVID-19. The overall study: T cells, B-cell-depleted T cells, or PBMCs provided the cDNA or gDNA that served as material.

Authors' methods: Reference gene primer amplification yielded estimated nucleated cell counts. Repertoires were generated with immunoSEQ multiplex PCR, while TCRdb's copy carries only in-frame clones and drops some. Clonal size and the V and J genes are those of that table, whereas D and trimming came from the DNA. The profile shows tens of thousands of clones, around 77% of them singletons. The source material was peripheral blood. The chain recombines TRBV9 with TRBJ1-3; weak D call: TRBD1 (6 bases). The sequence was collected from a human donor in a cohort sampled during active COVID-19. This CDR3 reads CASSPQQGSGNTIYF. DNA for the CDR3: TGTGCCAGCAGCCCGCAACAGGGCTCCGGAAACACCATATATTTT.